Following are 3 T cell receptor beta chains from one sample sequenced in a study of memory CD4+ T cells and cytomegalovirus serostatus. Single viable CD3+CD4+CD8-CD45RO+ cells were sorted as the memory CD4+ T cells. Libraries were prepared by immunoSEQ multiplex PCR; TCRdb keeps only in-frame clonotypes and omits some of them. In the table there are about 61,000 clones, roughly four fifths of which are singletons. The sample consisted of memory CD4+ T cells from blood. The receptor set was obtained from an adult in good health and CMV-seronegative.

V and J are TRBV7-3 and TRBJ2-7; 9 bases are a match to TRBD2. CDR1 and CDR2 (germline): SGHTA, FQGTGA. The CDR3 spans 15 residues. Losses at the gene ends were 1 base for V and 3 bases for J; bases not matched to a gene: 4. The CDR3 bases are TGTGCCAGCAGCTTAAGTGGTAGCGGGGGCTACGAGCAGTACTTC. It yields the protein CASSLSGSGGYEQYF.

The chain recombines TRBV7-2 with TRBJ2-3; the D is unclear. V was clipped by 6 bases and J by 6 bases, with 10 bases between them. The germline V gene has CDR1 SGHTA and CDR2 FQGNSA. CDR3 length: 12 residues. The CDR3 loop reads CASSFSTDTQYF. Here the CDR3 DNA reads TGTGCCAGCAGTTTTAGTACGGATACGCAGTATTTT.

This clone was seen only once. This chain joins TRBV28 and TRBJ2-5, with D possibly TRBD2 on 7 matching bases. Germline lookup yields CDR1 MDHEN and CDR2 SYDVKM. V was trimmed by 7 bases and J by 6 bases, leaving 18 bases between them. This CDR3 spans 14 amino acids. CDR3: CASNPGGRQKTQYF. CDR3 nucleotides: TGTGCCAGCAACCCGGGGGGCCGGCAAAAGACCCAGTACTTC.